One and the same sample provided the 21 T cell receptor beta chains below, sequenced in a study of blood T cells in healthy people across ages. A second PCR of roughly 7 to 11 cycles used a sample-barcoded 5' primer and a J-beta primer mix. TCRdb called the 5' RACE reads again in MiXCR, with one record for every CDR3 protein. The data show some 1.1 million distinct CDR3 sequences, less than 45% seen once. The sample taken for sequencing was blood. The receptors were gathered from a man aged 18 to 30 in good health.

This chain uses TRBV4-3 with TRBJ2-2, with unresolved D. Germline V gene data show CDR1 as LGHNA and CDR2 as YSLEER. The CDR3 is 14 amino acids. V gave up 1 base and J gave up 4 bases, with 7 bases separating them. As DNA, the CDR3 is TGCGCCAGCAGCCAAGGGCCCGTCACCGGGGAGCTGTTTTTT. This translates into CASSQGPVTGELFF.

V is TRBV7-2 and J is TRBJ2-7; D is possibly TRBD1 or TRBD2 (5 bases each). The germline V gene has CDR1 SGHTA and CDR2 FQGNSA. V was trimmed by 1 base and J by 7 bases, leaving 23 bases between them. CDR3 length: 17 amino acids. The CDR3: CASSLGSSGTYAFEQYF. In DNA form, the CDR3 reads TGTGCCAGCAGCTTAGGATCATCGGGGACCTACGCGTTTGAGCAGTACTTC.

The chain recombines TRBV3-1 with TRBJ2-7; the D is unclear. The germline V and J ends were trimmed by 0 bases and 3 bases, with 15 bases remaining between them. Germline CDR1 is LGHDT and CDR2 is YNNKEL (reference sequence). This CDR3 is 16 amino acids long. The CDR3 sequence is CASSQDAAEQFYEQYF. CDR3 sequence (DNA): TGTGCCAGCAGCCAAGATGCGGCAGAGCAGTTCTACGAGCAGTACTTC.

The chain employs TRBV6-1 and TRBJ1-6; no clear D gene. Trimming left V 4 bases short and J 5 bases short, with 9 bases between. CDR3 length: 14 amino acids. The germline gives CDR1 MNHNS, CDR2 SASEGT. CDR3 bases: TGTGCCAGCAGTGTCCTTAAGGATAATTCACCCCTCCACTTT. This translates into CASSVLKDNSPLHF.

This sequence joins TRBV20-1 and TRBJ2-3, with TRBD2 matching over 9 bases. Germline CDR1 and CDR2: DFQATT and SNEGSKA (reference sequence). The CDR3 is 13 residues long. This CDR3 reads CSVAGAFTDTQYF. CDR3 coding DNA: TGCAGCGTAGCGGGGGCCTTCACAGATACGCAGTATTTT.

The CDR3, as DNA: TGTGCCAGCAAGGCAGAATCAACTAATGAAAAACTGTTTTTT. It is translated as CASKAESTNEKLFF. The gene calls are TRBV6-5 and TRBJ1-4; no reliable D call. The ends were cut back, 7 bases at V and 0 bases at J, with 9 bases in the middle. This CDR3 is built from 14 residues. CDR1 MNHEY and CDR2 SVGAGI come from the germline V gene.

As for this clonotype: Since the CDR3 does not end with the conserved phenylalanine or tryptophan, this likely comes from a read error. The V and J genes are TRBV6-5 and TRBJ2-1, with 8 positions matching TRBD2. This CDR3 has 16 amino acids. The trim removed 3 bases at V and 4 bases at J, leaving 8 bases unmatched. From germline, CDR1 is MNHEY and CDR2 SVGAGI. DNA of the CDR3: TGTGCCAGCAGTTATCGGGGGGGGCCAACATACAATGAGCAGTTCTTA. Protein: CASSYRGGPTYNEQFL.

The CDR3 spells CASSLWGGAGEDTQYF. Here the CDR3 DNA reads TGTGCCAGCAGCTTATGGGGGGGGGCAGGGGAAGATACGCAGTATTTT. This chain uses TRBV7-3 with TRBJ2-3; tentatively, D is TRBD2 (7 bases). The CDR3 has 16 residues. Trimming took 2 bases from V and 5 from J, leaving 17 bases between them. Germline V lookup: CDR1 SGHTA, CDR2 FQGTGA.

This clonotype was detected only a few times. The chain carries TRBV4-1 and TRBJ2-7, with 10 positions matching TRBD1. Germline CDR1 MGHRA, CDR2 YSYEKL. The V gene end was trimmed by 1 base and the J gene end by 2 bases; junction bases not matched to a gene: 5. The CDR3 has 16 amino acids. The CDR3 DNA reads as TGCGCCAGCAGCCAAGGATCGGGACAGGGGACCTACGAGCAGTACTTC. Amino acid sequence: CASSQGSGQGTYEQYF.

This clonotype was seen only a few times. V usage is TRBV11-2 and J usage is TRBJ2-1; D gene ambiguous. Germline V gives CDR1 SGHAT, CDR2 FQNNGV. The CDR3 contains 16 residues. V was pared by 1 base and J by 7 bases, with 17 bases between. For the CDR3, the DNA is TGTGCCAGCAGCTTAGTCCGCTCCACACGGAATAATGAGCAGTTCTTC. Its protein product is CASSLVRSTRNNEQFF.

This clonotype was picked up a small number of times. The V call is TRBV6-2 or TRBV6-3, the J call TRBJ2-7; D not resolved. This CDR3 has 16 amino acids. CDR1 is MNHEY and CDR2 is SVGEGT in the germline V gene. V lost 1 base, J lost 9 bases, and 22 bases lay in between. CDR3 nucleotides: TGTGCCAGCAGTTACTTCCTCTCCGGGCCGCCTCCAGTGCAGTACTTC. This encodes CASSYFLSGPPPVQYF.

This sequence joins TRBV2 and TRBJ2-3; TRBD2 matches 8 bases. The J segment lost 4 bases and the V segment lost 6 bases, leaving 9 bases of the junction unmatched. CDR1 is SNHLY and CDR2 is FYNNEI in the germline V gene. There are 15 residues in the CDR3. The DNA of the CDR3 is TGTGCCAGCAGCCCCCCCAGCGGGGGCGCAGATACGCAGTATTTT. Translation: CASSPPSGGADTQYF.

V and J are TRBV6-6 and TRBJ2-3, with a tentative D call TRBD2 (5 bases). CDR3 length: 16 residues. The germline gives CDR1 MNHNY, CDR2 SVGAGI (reference sequence). V shed 0 bases and J shed 0 bases, with 10 bases lying between them. CDR3 DNA: TGTGCCAGCAGTTACTCCGGGGTGACTAGCACAGATACGCAGTATTTT. This encodes CASSYSGVTSTDTQYF.

This clonotype occurred many times. The V gene is TRBV18, the J gene TRBJ2-3; D not certain. The ends were cut back, 3 bases at V and 1 base at J, with 11 bases in the middle. This CDR3 has 15 amino acids. The germline gives CDR1 KGHSH, CDR2 LQKENI. CDR3 nucleotide sequence: TGTGCCAGCTCACCTCGACCATTAGGCACAGATACGCAGTATTTT. This sequence encodes CASSPRPLGTDTQYF.

This clonotype appeared a few times. The chain combines TRBV4-1 with TRBJ2-5, with 15 bases lining up with TRBD2. Germline trimming cut 3 bases from V and 3 bases from J; bases unmatched to any gene: 8. CDR1 and CDR2 from the germline V gene are MGHRA and YSYEKL. The length of the CDR3 is 18 residues. This CDR3 reads CASSHPGLAGGLKETQYF. Written as DNA, the CDR3 is TGCGCCAGCAGCCATCCCGGACTAGCGGGGGGGCTAAAAGAGACCCAGTACTTC.

This chain joins TRBV6-6 and TRBJ2-1; 7 bases agree with TRBD1. Germline V CDR1 and CDR2: MNHNY, SVGAGI (reference sequence). The CDR3 contains 16 residues. V lost 2 bases, J lost 6 bases, and 10 bases stayed unmatched. DNA of the CDR3: TGTGCCAGCAGTTACGAACAGGGGACCTTGGGCAATGAGCAGTTCTTC. It yields the protein CASSYEQGTLGNEQFF.

The chain is built from TRBV10-3 and TRBJ1-1; a possible D gene is TRBD1 (6 bases). CDR3 length: 15 residues. With 2 bases removed from V and 3 bases from J, the gap between germline ends came to 13 bases. Per germline, CDR1 ENHRY and CDR2 SYGVKD. CDR3 region: CAISERTGLDTEAFF. The CDR3 nucleotides read TGTGCCATCAGTGAGCGCACAGGGCTTGACACTGAAGCTTTCTTT.

This chain joins TRBV12-3 or TRBV12-4 and TRBJ1-4; the match to TRBD1 covers 8 bases. V lost 6 bases, J lost 10 bases, and 13 bases stayed unmatched. The CDR3 contains 15 residues. CDR3 loop: CASSPQGAFNLKLFF. Here the CDR3 DNA reads TGTGCCAGCAGCCCCCAGGGGGCTTTTAATCTAAAACTGTTTTTT.

The V and J genes are TRBV14 and TRBJ1-2; D not resolved. CDR3 length equals 15 residues. Between the trimmed V and J ends, which lost 4 bases and 4 bases, there was a span of 16 bases. Looked up from germline, CDR1 is SGHDN and CDR2 is FVKESK. CDR3 sequence: CASSPVERRSYGYTF. CDR3 bases: TGTGCCAGCAGCCCCGTCGAGCGGCGGTCCTATGGCTACACCTTC.

The V and J genes are TRBV3-1 and TRBJ2-1; D remains unclear. Germline-derived CDR1 and CDR2 are LGHDT and YNNKEL (reference sequence). The V gene lost 6 bases and the J gene lost 6 bases, with 18 bases spanning the gap. The CDR3 is 15 residues long. CDR3 nucleotide sequence: TGTGCCAGCAGACTAAGCTATACCACCGTCAATGAGCAGTTCTTC. Translating gives CASRLSYTTVNEQFF.

J is TRBJ2-1 and V is TRBV7-8, with a possible D match to TRBD2 (7 bases). Trimming shortened V by 1 base and J by 6 bases, and 10 bases separated the two germline ends. The CDR3 has 14 residues. Germline values: CDR1 SGHVS, CDR2 FQNEAQ. The CDR3 loop is CASSLDREGNEQFF. The CDR3 coding sequence is TGTGCCAGCAGCTTAGACAGGGAGGGCAATGAGCAGTTCTTC.